The 3 T cell receptor beta chains below were found in one sample sequenced in a study of vaccination effects on CD4 cells after COVID-19. Sequencing was preceded by expansion of antigen-specific CD4+ T cells with viral peptide pools in the ViraFEST assay. It was after around 10 days of culture that CD4+ T cells were isolated. Every participant took two doses of the BNT162b2 or mRNA-1273 vaccine. TCRdb's table, derived via immunoSEQ multiplex PCR, lists solely in-frame clones and lacks some. The table has about 72,000 clones, 80% to 85% seen once; the top ten hold 1.2%. These TCRs' antigens remain unknown. This material consisted of CD4+ T cells from PBMCs cultured with HCoV-229E spike peptides, taken after COVID-19 vaccination. Receptors were obtained from a human donor who received a COVID-19 vaccine.

This clone was seen a handful of times. V and J are TRBV5-4 and TRBJ2-1, with TRBD2 matching 8 bases. CDR1 and CDR2 (germline): SGHNT, YYREEE (reference sequence). The J segment lost 6 bases and the V segment lost 4 bases, leaving 12 bases of the junction unmatched. The CDR3 extends over 16 amino acids. The CDR3 protein is CASSGGGAGGLNEQFF. The CDR3, as DNA: TGTGCCAGCAGCGGGGGTGGTGCGGGGGGCCTCAATGAGCAGTTCTTC.

The chain employs TRBV5-1 and TRBJ1-2; D might be TRBD1 (5 bases). This CDR3 spans 14 amino acids. CDR1 is SGHRS and CDR2 is YFSETQ in the germline V gene. V was cut by 1 base and J by 1 base, with 8 bases left in between. CDR3 bases: TGCGCCAGCAGCTTGTGGGGCAGTAACTATGGCTACACCTTC. Translated: CASSLWGSNYGYTF.

The J gene is TRBJ1-2, the V gene TRBV4-1; D is unclear. The V and J ends lost 4 bases and 8 bases respectively, with 20 bases between them. This CDR3 spans 15 amino acids. Germline CDR1 is MGHRA and CDR2 is YSYEKL. The CDR3 protein is CASSRLHRVLEGYTF. CDR3 in DNA: TGCGCCAGCAGCCGCTTACACAGAGTTCTCGAAGGCTACACCTTC.